Detailed here is one T cell receptor (beta chain). Antigen: not known. The data are from a study of graft-versus-host responses after intestinal transplantation. Looking at the study overall: As for transplant type, recipients had multivisceral, liver-intestinal, or isolated intestinal grafts. After anti-thymocyte globulin induction, recipients took tacrolimus and steroids for 3 to 4 years. Study-wide points: The presence of high graft-versus-host to host-versus-graft clonal ratios in allografts characterized patients with graft-donor T cell macrochimerism. GvH clone levels peaked in circulation, and this peak was associated with early post-transplant HvG declines.

The V gene lost 3 bases and the J gene lost 4 bases, with 12 bases spanning the gap. CDR1 and CDR2 (germline): MDHEN, SYDVKM. The CDR3 runs to 15 residues. Profiled with immunoSEQ multiplex PCR; TCRdb holds only in-frame clones, not every one. Here the sample spans 80,000 to 100,000 clones, roughly 90% being singletons. The source was unstimulated CD4+ T cells sorted from spleen or lymph node cells, collected before intestinal transplant. This receptor was identified in a human donor who received an intestinal transplant. This chain uses TRBV28 with TRBJ1-4; no clear D gene. In DNA form, the CDR3 reads TGTGCCAGCAGTTTTACGAGAACCCATAATGAAAAACTGTTTTTT. It encodes CASSFTRTHNEKLFF.